The source of this T cell receptor beta chain is a study of cytomegalovirus exposure and HLA in healthy donors. Use of 60 Vbeta and 13 Jbeta primers characterized the PCR. The repertoire was sequenced with immunoSEQ multiplex PCR; TCRdb's copy has only in-frame clones and lacks some. The sample consists of about 140,000 clones, roughly 82% of them appearing once. This CDR3 region has 14 residues. Germline V lookup: CDR1 SEHNR, CDR2 FQNEAQ (reference sequence). The V gene end was trimmed by 1 base and the J gene end by 3 bases; junction bases not matched to a gene: 2. Sequenced input: PBMCs. The clonotype comes from a man between 18 and 29 years old in good health and CMV-seropositive. This chain links TRBV7-9 with TRBJ2-5; TRBD2 matches 7 bases. The CDR3 sequence: CASSLVGGEETQYF. CDR3 sequence (DNA): TGTGCCAGCAGCTTAGTTGGGGGGGAAGAGACCCAGTACTTC.